Given below is one T cell receptor (beta chain) in context. Its target is unknown. The germline V gene has CDR1 SGHRS and CDR2 YFSETQ. This CDR3 region has 15 residues. Trimming shortened V by 0 bases and J by 4 bases, and 12 bases separated the two germline ends. This sample was included in a study of vaccination and CD4 T cells after COVID-19. Turning to the study itself: Stimulation of the cells used overlapping spike peptide pools from SARS-CoV-2 and from the common cold coronaviruses HCoV-NL63, HCoV-OC43 and HCoV-229E.

The Oncomine TCR Beta short-read assay generated sequence data from the DNA of cultured CD4+ T cells. Each CDR3 protein is one row after TCRdb ran MiXCR on the PCR reads. The sample shows approximately 7,100 distinct CDR3 sequences, around half of them seen only once. General study points: The study found that a median 86.3% of reactive clones in convalescent patients appeared only post-vaccination.

Treatment here: approximately nine-day PBMC culture with coronavirus spike peptide pools or control peptides (ViraFEST assay). Gathered ahead of the COVID-19 pandemic (2011-2018) were the CD4+ T cells of the unexposed donor. The sequence was obtained from a human donor in good health. V and J are TRBV5-1 and TRBJ2-3; weak D call: TRBD2 (6 bases). Sequencing was done on a sample of CD4+ T cells from blood, cultured in vitro. The CDR3 protein is CASSLGVGSADTQYF. CDR3 in DNA: TGCGCCAGCAGCTTGGGGGTCGGGAGCGCAGATACGCAGTATTTT.